The clone carrying this T cell receptor beta chain was counted a few times. Sequencing was performed with immunoSEQ multiplex PCR; in TCRdb, only in-frame clones are kept and a portion is missing. Of tens of thousands of clones in the sample, over 75% were seen once. The CDR3 extends over 13 amino acids. V dropped 4 bases and J dropped 1 base, with 6 bases sitting between them. CDR1 and CDR2 (germline): MRHNA, SNTAGT. This entry is derived from a study of glioma-infiltrating T cells after dendritic cell vaccination. Source: blood, taken before dendritic cell vaccination. The rearrangement links TRBV6-4 to TRBJ2-3; possibly TRBD1 for D (6 bases). The TCR was taken from a human donor with glioblastoma. In DNA form, the CDR3 reads TGTGCCAGCAGTGGACAGGGCACAGATACGCAGTATTTT. Residues: CASSGQGTDTQYF.